This is a list of T cell receptor beta chains from one sample in a study of T cells after yellow fever vaccination. TCRdb processed the 5' RACE reads anew with MiXCR; each CDR3 protein has one entry. The sample holds under 550,000 distinct CDR3 sequences, 20% to 25% seen once. This material consisted of PBMCs, taken roughly 20 days after the first yellow fever vaccination. These receptors originate from a man between 18 and 29 years old who received the YFV17D yellow fever vaccine. Each CDR3 is given without its conserved first and last residue.

J: TRBJ2-5
V: TRBV29-1
CDR3: SVGNPGQAGETQY

J: TRBJ2-3
V: TRBV12-3/TRBV12-4
CDR3: ATDRGRTQY

J: TRBJ2-5
V: TRBV5-4
CDR3: ASSLAPGAETQY

J: TRBJ2-5
V: TRBV7-6
CDR3: ASSRKRLGFKGRETQY

J: TRBJ2-2
V: TRBV7-2
CDR3: ASSPRLALIGGELF

J: TRBJ1-3
V: TRBV28
CDR3: ASSWGRASGNTIY

J: TRBJ2-3
V: TRBV12-3/TRBV12-4
CDR3: ASSRNPTSTDTQY

J: TRBJ2-5
V: TRBV5-1
CDR3: ASSLFDRGKETQY

J: TRBJ2-1
V: TRBV4-1
CDR3: ASSHPPYNEQF

J: TRBJ2-3
V: TRBV9
CDR3: ASSVGVSGADTQY

J: TRBJ2-7
V: TRBV6-2/TRBV6-3
CDR3: ASSIPGQGYSSYEQY

J: TRBJ1-1
V: TRBV11-2
CDR3: ASSLDPRQGGEAF